Each of the 15 T cell receptor beta chains below was sequenced from the same sample in a study of blood T cell repertoires in COVID-19. TCRdb's table, derived via immunoSEQ multiplex PCR, lists solely in-frame clones and lacks some. This table holds 350,000 to 450,000 clones, about 88% found once. Sequencing was performed on PBMCs or T cells enriched from blood (not recorded which). Source of these receptors: a woman aged 18 to 35 who had been exposed to COVID-19.

This chain uses TRBV2 with TRBJ1-2, with 11 bases fitting TRBD1. Looked up from germline, CDR1 is SNHLY and CDR2 is FYNNEI. With V trimmed by 6 bases and J by 5 bases, 5 bases remained unmatched. This CDR3 region has 14 residues. CDR3 sequence (DNA): TGTGCCAGCAGCTCCGGGACAGGGGGTTATGGCTACACCTTC. This translates into CASSSGTGGYGYTF. Together with reference TRBV2 and TRBJ1-2, the CDR3 gives the full variable domain: EPEVTQTPSHQVTQMGQEVILRCVPISNHLYFYWYRQILGQKVEFLVSFYNNEISEKSEIFDDQFSVERPDGSNFTLKIRSTKLEDSAMYFCASSSGTGGYGYTFGSGTRLTVV.

The CDR3 DNA follows: TGTGCCAGCAGCCAAGATGGGCTGTATAACGGTTCACCCCTCCACTTT. Translating it yields CASSQDGLYNGSPLHF. This chain links TRBV3-1 (or the pseudogene TRBV3-2) with TRBJ1-6; D gene ambiguous. V lost 0 bases and J 9 bases, leaving 15 bases between the germline ends. This CDR3 has 16 residues. Germline CDR1 and CDR2: LGHDT and YNNKEL (reference sequence).

The chain links TRBV7-3 to TRBJ2-3; TRBD2 might be the D (5 bases). The V gene's germline CDR1 is SGHTA and CDR2 FQGTGA. The CDR3 contains 13 residues. V lost 5 bases, J lost 7 bases, and 13 bases lay in between. For the CDR3, the DNA is TGTGCCAGCAGCAAACAATCGGGAAATACGCAGTATTTT. Translated, it gives CASSKQSGNTQYF.

V usage is TRBV14 and J usage is TRBJ2-1, with unresolved D. The germline CDR1 and CDR2 sequences are SGHDN and FVKESK. This CDR3 has 15 residues. The V end lost 4 bases, the J end lost 0 bases, and 10 bases lay between the germline ends. The CDR3 loop reads CASSPARLSYNEQFF. The CDR3 nucleotides read TGTGCCAGCAGCCCCGCGCGCCTCTCCTACAATGAGCAGTTCTTC.

This chain uses TRBV28 with TRBJ1-4, with D uncertain. V gave up 5 bases and J gave up 4 bases, with 8 bases separating them. CDR1 is MDHEN and CDR2 is SYDVKM in the germline V gene. CDR3 length: 13 amino acids. The CDR3 reads CASSPGLNEKLFF. The CDR3 coding sequence is TGTGCCAGCAGTCCCGGACTTAATGAAAAACTGTTTTTT. The full variable domain, rest sourced from reference TRBV28 and TRBJ1-4, is DVKVTQSSRYLVKRTGEKVFLECVQDMDHENMFWYRQDPGLGLRLIYFSYDVKMKEKGDIPEGYSVSREKKERFSLILESASTNQTSMYLCASSPGLNEKLFFGSGTQLSVL.

CDR3 sequence reads: CASSLDGKNEQYF. CDR3 DNA sequence: TGTGCCAGCAGCTTGGACGGGAAGAACGAGCAGTACTTC. V gene TRBV5-4 combines with J gene TRBJ2-7; D is possibly TRBD2 (5 bases). This CDR3 spans 13 amino acids. Germline V gives CDR1 SGHNT, CDR2 YYREEE (reference sequence). The ends were cut back, 0 bases at V and 5 bases at J, with 9 bases in the middle.

The chain combines TRBV28 with TRBJ1-4, with D uncertain. The V end lost 8 bases, the J end lost 9 bases, and 16 bases lay between the germline ends. The CDR3 is 13 residues long. The germline V gene encodes CDR1 MDHEN and CDR2 SYDVKM. CDR3 nucleotide sequence: TGTGCCAGCGGGGAGGGTAACGATCAAAAACTGTTTTTT. This encodes CASGEGNDQKLFF.

The chain employs TRBV27 and TRBJ2-5; unclear D gene. The CDR3 spans 13 residues. Trimming removed 0 bases from V and 1 base from J, with 3 bases in between. Germline V gene sequence: CDR1 MNHEY, CDR2 SMNVEV (reference sequence). CDR3 DNA: TGTGCCAGCAGTTTATCGGCCCAAGAGACCCAGTACTTC. Its protein product is CASSLSAQETQYF.

V usage is TRBV24-1 and J usage is TRBJ1-3; 8 nucleotides line up with TRBD1. Germline-derived CDR1 and CDR2 are KGHDR and SFDVKD. This CDR3 region has 18 residues. V shed 5 bases and J 0 bases; nucleotides not matched to a gene: 11. CDR3 residues: CATSGPPGQDYSGNTIYF. DNA of the CDR3: TGTGCCACCAGTGGGCCGCCGGGACAGGATTACTCTGGAAACACCATATATTTT.

This chain joins TRBV7-2 and TRBJ2-7; 10 bases fit TRBD2. The CDR3 contains 15 residues. The junction had 7 bases not matched to a gene; V was cut back by 2 bases and J by 6 bases. Germline values: CDR1 SGHTA, CDR2 FQGNSA. The CDR3 bases are TGTGCCAGCAGCTTAAATCCTAGCGGGAGTGCCGAGCAGTACTTC. Translating it yields CASSLNPSGSAEQYF.

As DNA, the CDR3 is TGTGCCAGCAGTTGGACAGGGGATAATTCACCCCTCCACTTT. Amino acid sequence: CASSWTGDNSPLHF. V is TRBV7-2 and J is TRBJ1-6; 9 bases are shared with TRBD1. V was pared by 6 bases and J by 5 bases, with 2 bases of the junction left unmatched. The germline V gene has CDR1 SGHTA and CDR2 FQGNSA. The CDR3 contains 14 residues.

This clone is a singleton in its sample. The chain is built from TRBV6-5 and TRBJ2-1, with D maybe TRBD1 (6 bases). This CDR3 is built from 11 residues. V lost 4 bases, J lost 12 bases, and 10 bases lay in between. Per germline, CDR1 MNHEY and CDR2 SVGAGI. DNA for the CDR3: TGTGCCAGCAGTTCAGGGGTAGGGCAGTTCTTC. Amino acids: CASSSGVGQFF.

The chain joins TRBV27 to TRBJ2-1, with D maybe TRBD2 (5 bases). V was cut by 4 bases and J by 10 bases, with 14 bases left in between. The CDR3 covers 13 residues. Per the germline V gene, CDR1 is MNHEY and CDR2 is SMNVEV (reference sequence). The CDR3, as DNA: TGTGCCAGCAGTTCCCCCACTAGTGAGGAGCAGTTCTTC. It yields the protein CASSSPTSEEQFF.

This clone was detected once. V gene TRBV7-9 combines with J gene TRBJ1-2; D unclear. Between the trimmed V and J ends, which lost 0 bases and 4 bases, there was a span of 15 bases. This CDR3 is built from 16 residues. Germline V CDR1 and CDR2: SEHNR, FQNEAQ (reference sequence). The CDR3 DNA is TGTGCCAGCAGCTTAGCGTCGAGAGTTTCTAGCTATGGCTACACCTTC. Its translation is CASSLASRVSSYGYTF. Together with reference TRBV7-9 and TRBJ1-2, the CDR3 gives the full variable domain: DTGVSQNPRHKITKRGQNVTFRCDPISEHNRLYWYRQTLGQGPEFLTYFQNEAQLEKSRLLSDRFSAERPKGSFSTLEIQRTEQGDSAMYLCASSLASRVSSYGYTFGSGTRLTVV.

V is TRBV10-2 and J is TRBJ2-1; TRBD2 is a possible D gene (5 bases). The CDR3 spans 15 residues. The V and J ends lost 2 bases and 7 bases respectively, with 15 bases between them. The germline V gene encodes CDR1 WSHSY and CDR2 SAAADI. In DNA, the CDR3 is TGCGCCAGCAGTGAGAACAAGGGCCGGGGAAATGAGCAGTTCTTC. Its translation: CASSENKGRGNEQFF.